This T cell receptor (beta chain) appears in the sequencing data of a study of T cells in Graves' hyperthyroidism and ophthalmopathy. Study-wide findings and caveats: Expanded thyroid clonotypes (above 0.001) were mostly also found in blood.

Turning to this clonotype: Its antigen is unidentified. This may come from a read error, since a much larger clone is one base off.

TCR beta CDR3 sequences were amplified from RNA transcripts. HTBI primers were employed in a first-round RT-PCR of the TCR CDR3. MiXCR, run by TCRdb on the multiplex PCR reads, gives a single entry per CDR3 protein. Among some 700,000 distinct CDR3 sequences listed, approximately 15% were seen once. Those with hyperthyroidism were 18 to 65 years old, newly diagnosed, and ill for under 2 months. The germline gives CDR1 DFQATT, CDR2 SNEGSKA (reference sequence). The CDR3 is 11 residues long. Sequencing used blood. This TCR was sampled from a man aged 50 to 59 with Graves' hyperthyroidism. The chain is built from TRBV20-1 and TRBJ1-6; no definite D call. CDR3 sequence (DNA): TGCAGTGCGGGAAGGGATTCACCCCTCTACTTT. Its protein is CSAGRDSPLYF.